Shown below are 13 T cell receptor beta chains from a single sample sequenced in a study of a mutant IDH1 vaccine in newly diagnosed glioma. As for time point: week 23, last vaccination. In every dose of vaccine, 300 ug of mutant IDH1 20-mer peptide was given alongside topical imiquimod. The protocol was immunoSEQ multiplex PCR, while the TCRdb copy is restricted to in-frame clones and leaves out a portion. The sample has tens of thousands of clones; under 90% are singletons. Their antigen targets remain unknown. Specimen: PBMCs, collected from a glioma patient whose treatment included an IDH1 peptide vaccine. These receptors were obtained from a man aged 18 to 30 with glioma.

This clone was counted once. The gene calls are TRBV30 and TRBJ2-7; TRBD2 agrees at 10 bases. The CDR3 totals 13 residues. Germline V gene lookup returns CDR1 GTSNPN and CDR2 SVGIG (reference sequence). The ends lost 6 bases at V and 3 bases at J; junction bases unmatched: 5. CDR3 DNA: TGTGCCTGTAGCGGGAGGACGTTCTACGAGCAGTACTTC. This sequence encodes CACSGRTFYEQYF.

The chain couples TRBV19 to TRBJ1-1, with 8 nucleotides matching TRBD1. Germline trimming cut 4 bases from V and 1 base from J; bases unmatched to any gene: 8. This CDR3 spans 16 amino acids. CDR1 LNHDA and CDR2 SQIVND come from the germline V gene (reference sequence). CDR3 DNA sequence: TGTGCCAGTAGTACCCTCTGGACAGGGTCGAACACTGAAGCTTTCTTT. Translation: CASSTLWTGSNTEAFF.

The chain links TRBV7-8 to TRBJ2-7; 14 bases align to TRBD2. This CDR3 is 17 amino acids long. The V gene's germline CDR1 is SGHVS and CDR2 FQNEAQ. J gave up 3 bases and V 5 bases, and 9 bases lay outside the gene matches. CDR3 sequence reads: CASSATGTSGRRYEQYF. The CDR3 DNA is TGTGCCAGCAGCGCAACCGGGACTAGCGGGAGACGCTACGAGCAGTACTTC.

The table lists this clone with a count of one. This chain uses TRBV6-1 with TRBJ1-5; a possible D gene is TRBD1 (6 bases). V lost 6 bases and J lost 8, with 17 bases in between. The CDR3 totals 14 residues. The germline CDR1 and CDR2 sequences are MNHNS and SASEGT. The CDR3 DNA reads TGTGCCAGCAGCGTAGGGGGGGCAAGGAAGCCCCAGCATTTT. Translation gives CASSVGGARKPQHF.

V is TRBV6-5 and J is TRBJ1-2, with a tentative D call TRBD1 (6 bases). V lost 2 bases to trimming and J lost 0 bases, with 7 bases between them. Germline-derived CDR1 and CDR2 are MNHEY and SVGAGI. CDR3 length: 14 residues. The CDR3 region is CASSYGGANYGYTF. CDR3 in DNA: TGTGCCAGCAGTTACGGGGGCGCTAACTATGGCTACACCTTC.

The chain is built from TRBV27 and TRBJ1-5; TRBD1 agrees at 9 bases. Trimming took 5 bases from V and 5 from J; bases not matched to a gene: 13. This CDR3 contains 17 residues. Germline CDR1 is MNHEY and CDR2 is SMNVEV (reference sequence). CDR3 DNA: TGTGCCAGCAGTCTCAAGTTAGGGACAGGGATTTATCAGCCCCAGCATTTT. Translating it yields CASSLKLGTGIYQPQHF.

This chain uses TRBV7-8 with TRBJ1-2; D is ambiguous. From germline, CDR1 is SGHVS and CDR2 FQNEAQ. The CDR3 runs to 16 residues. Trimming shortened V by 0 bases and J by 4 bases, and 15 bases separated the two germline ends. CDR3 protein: CASSLALGSEAYGYTF. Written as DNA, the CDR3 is TGTGCCAGCAGCTTAGCGTTGGGGAGCGAGGCCTATGGCTACACCTTC.

CDR3 amino acids: CASSPVPGNSPLHF. The CDR3 DNA reads TGTGCCAGCTCACCGGTTCCTGGGAATTCACCCCTCCACTTT. V and J are TRBV18 and TRBJ1-6; D gene ambiguous. The CDR3 totals 14 residues. Germline values: CDR1 KGHSH, CDR2 LQKENI. Between the trimmed V and J ends, which lost 3 bases and 7 bases, there was a span of 10 bases.

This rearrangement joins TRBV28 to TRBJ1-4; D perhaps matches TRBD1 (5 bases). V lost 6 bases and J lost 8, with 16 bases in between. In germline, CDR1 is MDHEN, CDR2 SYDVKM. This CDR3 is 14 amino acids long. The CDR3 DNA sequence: TGTGCCAGCAGGAAGGGCGGTGGGACCGAAAAACTGTTTTTT. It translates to CASRKGGGTEKLFF.

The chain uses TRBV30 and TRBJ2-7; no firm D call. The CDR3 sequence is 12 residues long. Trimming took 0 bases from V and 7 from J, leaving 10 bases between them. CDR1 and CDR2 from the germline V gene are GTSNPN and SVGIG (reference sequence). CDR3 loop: CAWSVSALEQYF. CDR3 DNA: TGTGCCTGGAGTGTATCTGCATTGGAGCAGTACTTC.

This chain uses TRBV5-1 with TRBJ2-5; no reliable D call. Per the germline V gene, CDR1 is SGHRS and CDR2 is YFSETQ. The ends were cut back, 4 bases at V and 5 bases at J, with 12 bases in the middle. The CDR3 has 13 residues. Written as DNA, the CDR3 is TGCGCCAGCAGCCCTTACAATGCGGAGACCCAGTACTTC. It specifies CASSPYNAETQYF.

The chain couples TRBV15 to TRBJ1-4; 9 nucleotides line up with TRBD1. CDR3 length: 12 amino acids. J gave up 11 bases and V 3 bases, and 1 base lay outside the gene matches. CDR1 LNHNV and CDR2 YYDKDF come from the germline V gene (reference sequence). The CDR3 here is CATSRGTGKLFF. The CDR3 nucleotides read TGTGCCACCAGCAGGGGGACAGGGAAACTGTTTTTT.

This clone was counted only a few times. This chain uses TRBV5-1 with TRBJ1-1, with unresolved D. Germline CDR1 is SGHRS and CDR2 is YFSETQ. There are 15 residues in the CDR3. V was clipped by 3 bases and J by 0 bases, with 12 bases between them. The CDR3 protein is CASSYGGLMNTEAFF. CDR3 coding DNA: TGCGCCAGCAGCTACGGAGGGCTTATGAACACTGAAGCTTTCTTT.